The next 23 T cell receptor beta chains were all read from a single sample in a study of T cell repertoires in cytomegalovirus infection (dated by TCRdb to about 2019). Sequencing instrument: Illumina HiSeq 1500. TCRdb redid the processing of the public reads, applying fastp at Q25 and MiXCR, and retained in-frame beta chains. Duplicate CDR3 protein sequences are folded into a single record with the most common DNA and genes. The sample table records approximately 600,000 distinct CDR3 sequences; almost 40% of these occur just once. The ten largest account for about 48% of the sample. Their specific antigens are unknown. The treatment or condition label, as the study defines it: in vitro stimulation with specific CMV peptide epitopes to enrich CMV-specific T cells. The sequencing used cultured PBMCs, collected from culture after CMV antigen stimulation. The source of these receptors is a human donor in good health (CMV status not recorded). Some clones in this sample may be carry-over from other donors' samples.

The chain carries TRBV7-2 and TRBJ2-5; D is possibly TRBD2 (5 bases). Trimming stripped 1 base from V and 5 bases from J, with 11 bases between. Germline CDR1 is SGHTA and CDR2 is FQGNSA. This CDR3 spans 14 amino acids. The CDR3 DNA follows: TGTGCCAGCAGCTTAGTGTCGGGGTCGGAGACCCAGTACTTC. Its protein product is CASSLVSGSETQYF.

The gene calls are TRBV19 and TRBJ2-1; D is perhaps TRBD2 (5 bases). The germline V gene encodes CDR1 LNHDA and CDR2 SQIVND (reference sequence). The CDR3 covers 12 residues. Trimming took 1 base from V and 7 from J, leaving 5 bases between them. The CDR3 coding sequence is TGTGCCAGTAGTATAGCGGGGAATGAGCAGTTCTTC. Residues: CASSIAGNEQFF.

The gene calls are TRBV2 and TRBJ1-1; 8 bases line up with TRBD1. The CDR3 consists of 14 residues. The trim removed 6 bases at V and 4 bases at J, leaving 7 bases unmatched. Germline V CDR1 and CDR2: SNHLY, FYNNEI. DNA of the CDR3: TGTGCCAGCAGGGTTACAGGGGGGCTCACTGAAGCTTTCTTT. It translates to CASRVTGGLTEAFF.

This chain joins TRBV5-1 and TRBJ2-2, with D hard to call. Germline V gene data show CDR1 as SGHRS and CDR2 as YFSETQ. The V end lost 2 bases, the J end lost 7 bases, and 12 bases lay between the germline ends. CDR3 length: 14 residues. CDR3 in amino acids: CASSLRGRGGELFF. The CDR3 DNA reads TGCGCCAGCAGCTTACGAGGAAGAGGCGGGGAGCTGTTTTTT.

The chain combines TRBV2 with TRBJ2-4; no clear D. The CDR3 contains 15 residues. The germline V gene has CDR1 SNHLY and CDR2 FYNNEI. Between the trimmed V and J ends, which lost 4 bases and 0 bases, there was a span of 10 bases. The CDR3 protein is CASSVPYLAKNIQYF. CDR3 DNA: TGTGCCAGCAGTGTTCCTTATCTAGCCAAAAACATTCAGTACTTC.

V is TRBV5-4 and J is TRBJ2-5; 10 bases align to TRBD1. This CDR3 region has 15 residues. Trimming removed 0 bases from V and 7 bases from J; junction bases left unmatched: 6. CDR1 is SGHNT, CDR2 YYREEE, per germline (reference sequence). The CDR3 loop reads CASSLGDRGVTTQYF. The DNA of the CDR3 is TGTGCCAGCAGCTTGGGGGACAGGGGAGTGACGACCCAGTACTTC.

The V gene is TRBV6-8, the J gene TRBJ2-2; 9 bases agree with TRBD2. The junction had 9 bases not matched to a gene; V was cut back by 6 bases and J by 7 bases. The CDR3 runs to 15 residues. Germline CDR1 is MNHGY and CDR2 is SAAAGT. CDR3 protein: CASRVWREGGGELFF. The CDR3 nucleotides read TGTGCCAGCAGGGTCTGGCGGGAGGGCGGCGGGGAGCTGTTTTTT.

The gene calls are TRBV12-3 or TRBV12-4 and TRBJ1-1, with unresolved D. The CDR3 totals 13 residues. Trimming removed 7 bases from V and 0 bases from J, with 9 bases in between. CDR3 residues: CASNLQLNTEAFF. The CDR3 nucleotides are TGTGCCAGCAACTTACAGCTGAACACTGAAGCTTTCTTT.

The CDR3 loop is CASSLVSGAGGSGELFF. CDR3 bases: TGTGCCAGCAGCTTAGTTTCGGGCGCGGGGGGGTCCGGGGAGCTGTTTTTT. This sequence joins TRBV7-2 and TRBJ2-2; 9 nucleotides line up with TRBD2. Germline V gives CDR1 SGHTA, CDR2 FQGNSA. The CDR3 has 17 residues. Unmatched junction bases numbered 9, after V lost 1 base and J lost 6 bases.

The gene calls are TRBV7-2 and TRBJ2-4; perhaps TRBD2 as D (6 bases). This CDR3 is built from 14 residues. The ends were cut back, 6 bases at V and 1 base at J, with 10 bases in the middle. CDR1 SGHTA and CDR2 FQGNSA come from the germline V gene. In DNA, the CDR3 is TGTGCCAGCAGACCCGCGGGGGCCAAAAACATTCAGTACTTC. This sequence encodes CASRPAGAKNIQYF. The full variable domain, its missing parts supplied by reference TRBV7-2 and TRBJ2-4, is GAGVSQSPSNKVTEKGKDVELRCDPISGHTALYWYRQSLGQGLEFLIYFQGNSAPDKSGLPSDRFSAERTGGSVSTLTIQRTQQEDSAVYLCASRPAGAKNIQYFGAGTRLSVL.

The chain couples TRBV6-5 to TRBJ2-1; D not resolved. V lost 5 bases, J lost 0 bases, and 14 bases lay in between. The CDR3 extends over 16 amino acids. Germline CDR1 MNHEY, CDR2 SVGAGI. CDR3 residues: CASSVTSQSSYNEQFF. The DNA for the CDR3 is TGTGCCAGCAGTGTGACCTCGCAAAGCTCCTACAATGAGCAGTTCTTC.

This clonotype was recorded a few times. The J gene is TRBJ1-2, the V gene TRBV5-4; possibly TRBD1 for D (5 bases). The CDR3 length is 14 residues. The V end lost 0 bases, the J end lost 6 bases, and 12 bases lay between the germline ends. The germline gives CDR1 SGHNT, CDR2 YYREEE (reference sequence). CDR3 in DNA: TGTGCCAGCAGCTTGGAGGAGGGGATAAATGGCTACACCTTC. Amino acids: CASSLEEGINGYTF.

The J gene is TRBJ2-7, the V gene TRBV6-6; TRBD2 might be the D (5 bases). Germline assignment: CDR1 MNHNY and CDR2 SVGAGI (reference sequence). Between the trimmed V and J ends, which lost 0 bases and 0 bases, there was a span of 9 bases. CDR3 length: 15 residues. CDR3 residues: CASSYSSASSYEQYF. DNA for the CDR3: TGTGCCAGCAGTTACTCTAGCGCAAGCTCCTACGAGCAGTACTTC.

The gene calls are TRBV6-5 and TRBJ1-5; D may be TRBD1 (6 bases). The CDR3 is 13 residues long. The germline CDR1 and CDR2 sequences are MNHEY and SVGAGI. Deletions cut 6 bases from V and 6 bases from J, with 12 bases between. The CDR3 spells CASRGTGAQPQHF. The DNA of the CDR3 is TGTGCCAGCAGGGGTACGGGGGCTCAGCCCCAGCATTTT.

This clonotype was seen more than once but under ten times. The chain links TRBV19 to TRBJ2-5, with 10 bases lining up with TRBD2. The CDR3 is 14 residues long. Germline loops: CDR1 LNHDA, CDR2 SQIVND (reference sequence). Trimming at V came to 8 bases and at J to 1 base, leaving 4 bases not matched to a gene. CDR3 bases: TGTGCCAGTCGGACTAGCGGACCCCAAGAGACCCAGTACTTC. Translation gives CASRTSGPQETQYF. Full variable domain (missing parts from reference TRBV19 and TRBJ2-5): DGGITQSPKYLFRKEGQNVTLSCEQNLNHDAMYWYRQDPGQGLRLIYYSQIVNDFQKGDIAEGYSVSREKKESFPLTVTSAQKNPTAFYLCASRTSGPQETQYFGPGTRLLVL.

The V call is TRBV7-6, the J call TRBJ2-7; 10 nucleotides align to TRBD1. In germline, CDR1 is SGHVS, CDR2 FNYEAQ. The CDR3 runs 15 residues. V shed 2 bases and J 2 bases; nucleotides not matched to a gene: 3. CDR3 nucleotides: TGTGCCAGCAGCTTATTTGACAGGGGGCCCTACGAGCAGTACTTC. Residues: CASSLFDRGPYEQYF. The full variable domain, with the rest looked up from reference TRBV7-6 and TRBJ2-7, is GAGVSQSPRYKVTKRGQDVALRCDPISGHVSLYWYRQALGQGPEFLTYFNYEAQQDKSGLPNDRFSAERPEGSISTLTIQRTEQRDSAMYRCASSLFDRGPYEQYFGPGTRLTVT.

The chain carries TRBV2 and TRBJ1-2; no firm D call. This CDR3 has 12 amino acids. Germline lookup yields CDR1 SNHLY and CDR2 FYNNEI. Between the trimmed V and J ends, which lost 8 bases and 4 bases, there was a span of 11 bases. CDR3 nucleotide sequence: TGTGCCAGCGGGGAATCGGCCTATGGCTACACCTTC. Amino acids: CASGESAYGYTF.

This clonotype appeared a few times. The chain combines TRBV7-2 with TRBJ1-3; D is undetermined. V gave up 0 bases and J gave up 7 bases, with 10 bases separating them. CDR3 length: 14 residues. The germline gives CDR1 SGHTA, CDR2 FQGNSA. The DNA for the CDR3 is TGTGCCAGCAGCTTAGCCCATAAGACGAACACCATATATTTT. This encodes CASSLAHKTNTIYF.

This clonotype was picked up a small number of times. The chain joins TRBV7-9 to TRBJ1-4; D uncertain. The CDR3 is made up of 14 amino acids. CDR1 and CDR2 from the germline V gene are SEHNR and FQNEAQ (reference sequence). V lost 2 bases to trimming and J lost 5 bases, with 9 bases between them. CDR3 loop: CASSLNSGNEKLFF. DNA of the CDR3: TGTGCCAGCAGCTTAAATAGCGGGAATGAAAAACTGTTTTTT. The full variable domain, with the rest looked up from reference TRBV7-9 and TRBJ1-4, is DTGVSQNPRHKITKRGQNVTFRCDPISEHNRLYWYRQTLGQGPEFLTYFQNEAQLEKSRLLSDRFSAERPKGSFSTLEIQRTEQGDSAMYLCASSLNSGNEKLFFGSGTQLSVL.

The V call is TRBV20-1, the J call TRBJ1-6; a weak D match, TRBD1 (5 bases). Germline V gene data show CDR1 as DFQATT and CDR2 as SNEGSKA (reference sequence). V was pared by 4 bases and J by 7 bases, with 5 bases between. CDR3 length: 11 residues. CDR3 nucleotide sequence: TGCAGTGCTAAGGGGAATTCACCCCTCCACTTT. This sequence encodes CSAKGNSPLHF.

This clonotype was recorded a few times. This rearrangement joins TRBV30 to TRBJ2-5; no definite D call. Trimming cost V 1 base and J 5 bases, with 14 bases left between them. This CDR3 contains 14 residues. In germline, CDR1 is GTSNPN, CDR2 SVGIG (reference sequence). This CDR3 is CAWSARRVGETQYF. Written as DNA, the CDR3 is TGTGCCTGGAGTGCCCGAAGGGTGGGCGAGACCCAGTACTTC.

The rearrangement joins TRBV14 to TRBJ2-1, with 11 bases matching TRBD2. V was clipped by 0 bases and J by 0 bases; unmatched bases: 1. The CDR3 sequence is 17 residues long. CDR1 SGHDN and CDR2 FVKESK come from the germline V gene. The CDR3 region is CASSQELAGDSYNEQFF. CDR3 bases: TGTGCCAGCAGCCAAGAACTAGCGGGGGACTCCTACAATGAGCAGTTCTTC.

This clonotype was counted a few times. J is TRBJ2-5 and V is TRBV7-8; D gene ambiguous. V was shortened by 6 bases and J by 1 base, with 12 bases between the two germline ends. Looked up from germline, CDR1 is SGHVS and CDR2 is FQNEAQ. The CDR3 totals 14 residues. Written as DNA, the CDR3 is TGTGCCAGCAGTTATGGATGGAGCCAAGAGACCCAGTACTTC. Residues: CASSYGWSQETQYF.